This entry describes one T cell receptor beta chain. The antigen remains undetermined. Described time point: week 47, end of study. Doses consisted of 300 ug of mutant IDH1 20-mer peptide each, paired with topical imiquimod. This table comes from immunoSEQ multiplex PCR, and its TCRdb copy is limited to in-frame clones, with some not included. The table lists tens of thousands of clones, over 85% of them singletons. This sample was taken from a study of a mutant IDH1 vaccine in newly diagnosed glioma. Study background: Investigators started vaccination 4-6 weeks after radiotherapy alone, or with temozolomide cycles. Treated patients had a mean age of about 37 years and a sex split that was roughly 62% male and roughly 40% female.

V was shortened by 0 bases and J by 7 bases, with 14 bases between the two germline ends. CDR1 is SGHNT and CDR2 is YYREEE in the germline V gene (reference sequence). This CDR3 has 15 amino acids. Sequenced here: PBMCs, sampled from a glioma patient whose treatment included an IDH1 peptide vaccine. This chain joins TRBV5-4 and TRBJ2-1; D call uncertain. The receptor was derived from a woman in her 50s with glioma. This chain's CDR3 is CASSLGTDPWNEQFF. CDR3 nucleotide sequence: TGTGCCAGCAGCTTGGGGACGGACCCTTGGAATGAGCAGTTCTTC.